This T cell receptor (beta chain) was captured in a study of blood T cell repertoires in COVID-19. For the study at large: Material from acute and convalescent COVID-19 was sourced from the United States, Italy and Spain. Sample material is recorded as cDNA or gDNA derived from T cells, B-cell-depleted T cells, or PBMCs.

Original processing notes: Reference gene primer amplification yielded estimated nucleated cell counts. Method: immunoSEQ multiplex PCR; TCRdb's copy keeps in-frame clones and lacks some. The DNA gave D and trimming, while V, J and clone size come from that table. The sample contains some 250,000 clones, approximately 80% of which appear only once. CDR3 length: 15 amino acids. The V gene end was trimmed by 4 bases and the J gene end by 6 bases; junction bases not matched to a gene: 6. Germline values: CDR1 SEHNR, CDR2 FQNEAQ (reference sequence). Sequences were obtained from peripheral blood. This chain joins TRBV7-9 and TRBJ2-7; 13 bases are shared with TRBD2. The clonotype comes from a man aged 55 to 70 with acute or convalescent COVID-19. The CDR3 loop is CASSSGLAGVGEQYF. The CDR3 DNA reads as TGTGCCAGCAGCTCAGGACTAGCGGGAGTGGGCGAGCAGTACTTC.